Sequencing of this T cell receptor beta chain was carried out in a study of CD8 T cells in Susac syndrome. Turning to the study itself: Patients with Susac syndrome were therapy-naive, on corticosteroids, or on intravenous immunoglobulin alone at blood draw. General study results and limits: CD4+ repertoires of Susac syndrome patients lacked detectable clonal expansion.

The patients with Susac syndrome satisfied recently defined diagnostic criteria for either definite or probable disease. V gave up 3 bases and J gave up 6 bases, with 21 bases separating them. From germline, CDR1 is SQVTM and CDR2 ANQGSEA. The CDR3 has 15 residues. As regards this clonotype: Its antigen is currently unknown.

Random hexamers were used to reverse transcribe roughly 0.5 to 1 ug of RNA. Multiplex immunoSEQ PCR targeted 54 Vbeta and 13 Jbeta TCR beta segments. One entry per CDR3 protein, called by TCRdb with MiXCR from the immunoSEQ multiplex PCR reads. The repertoire holds about 180,000 distinct CDR3 sequences, 90% to 95% seen once, with around 0.11% in the top ten. The sample consisted of CD4+ T cells from PBMCs. The V call is TRBV29-1, the J call TRBJ2-7, with a possible D match to TRBD1 (5 bases). The clonotype comes from a human donor with Susac syndrome. The CDR3 is CSVDGHGQSPVEQYF. The CDR3 coding sequence is TGCAGCGTTGACGGACACGGACAATCTCCTGTCGAGCAGTACTTC.